The 27 T cell receptor beta chains listed next were all sequenced from one sample in a study of cytomegalovirus exposure and HLA in healthy donors. The PCR ran on 60 Vbeta and 13 Jbeta primers. Here immunoSEQ multiplex PCR was the method, and the copy in TCRdb shows in-frame clones only, minus some. Of approximately 290,000 clones in the sample, about four fifths were seen once. Sequencing used PBMCs. These receptors came from a girl aged 2-15 years in good health and CMV-seronegative.

This clone was recorded a few times. The genes are TRBV10-2 and TRBJ1-5; 8 bases are a match to TRBD1. Losses at the gene ends were 6 bases for V and 6 bases for J; bases not matched to a gene: 4. The CDR3 totals 13 residues. CDR1 is WSHSY, CDR2 SAAADI, per germline. The CDR3 nucleotides are TGCGCCAGCAGGGACGACAGGGGTCAGCCCCAGCATTTT. Residues: CASRDDRGQPQHF.

The rearrangement links TRBV5-1 to TRBJ2-5, with 8 nucleotides matching TRBD2. Trimming cost V 6 bases and J 4 bases; bases outside gene matches: 5. The CDR3 is made up of 13 amino acids. Germline CDR1 reads SGHRS; CDR2 reads YFSETQ. The CDR3 bases are TGCGCCAGCACCACGGGGGGGGGAGAGACCCAGTACTTC. Translated, it gives CASTTGGGETQYF.

CDR3 loop: CSVARVRNTEAFF. Here the CDR3 DNA reads TGCAGCGTTGCCAGGGTTAGGAACACTGAAGCTTTCTTT. V usage is TRBV29-1 and J usage is TRBJ1-1, with a weak D call TRBD1 (5 bases). This CDR3 spans 13 amino acids. CDR1 and CDR2 from the germline V gene are SQVTM and ANQGSEA. V shed 4 bases and J shed 1 base, with 10 bases lying between them. The full variable domain, its missing parts supplied by reference TRBV29-1 and TRBJ1-1, is SAVISQKPSRDICQRGTSLTIQCQVDSQVTMMFWYRQQPGQSLTLIATANQGSEATYESGFVIDKFPISRPNLTFSTLTVSNMSPEDSSIYLCSVARVRNTEAFFGQGTRLTVV.

This clone was counted only a few times. V usage is TRBV4-1 and J usage is TRBJ2-3; possible D gene TRBD1, 6 bases. The CDR3 has 16 amino acids. Per the germline V gene, CDR1 is MGHRA and CDR2 is YSYEKL. V shed 2 bases and J shed 4 bases, with 16 bases lying between them. CDR3 DNA sequence: TGCGCCAGCAGCCAACCCCAGGGGAATCTGGCAGATACGCAGTATTTT. Translation gives CASSQPQGNLADTQYF.

This sequence joins TRBV6-6 and TRBJ1-2; perhaps TRBD1 as D (6 bases). This CDR3 is built from 14 residues. The V gene's germline CDR1 is MNHNY and CDR2 SVGAGI (reference sequence). Trimming took off 5 bases at V and 6 bases at J, with 16 bases between the two ends. Here the CDR3 DNA reads TGTGCCAGCAGTCCCCGACAGGTCTTAAATGGCTACACCTTC. Residues: CASSPRQVLNGYTF.

This sequence joins TRBV7-2 and TRBJ2-7; tentative D call: TRBD1 (6 bases). Germline-derived CDR1 and CDR2 are SGHTA and FQGNSA. The V and J ends lost 2 bases and 2 bases respectively, with 13 bases between them. CDR3 length equals 15 residues. As DNA, the CDR3 is TGTGCCAGCAGCTTAAGTCCAGGGGTAACCTACGAGCAGTACTTC. Encoded protein: CASSLSPGVTYEQYF.

About this clone: The identical CDR3 is also encoded by other nucleotide sequences in the sample. The rearrangement uses TRBV9 and TRBJ2-1; 9 bases agree with TRBD2. In germline, CDR1 is SGDLS, CDR2 YYNGEE. The CDR3 is made up of 15 amino acids. The V segment lost 7 bases and the J segment 0 bases; nucleotides outside the gene matches: 5. This CDR3 is CASSDSGSSYNEQFF. As DNA, the CDR3 is TGTGCCAGCTCAGATAGCGGGAGCTCCTACAATGAGCAGTTCTTC.

The chain joins TRBV30 to TRBJ2-5, with a weak D call TRBD1 (5 bases). The germline V and J ends were trimmed by 2 bases and 5 bases, with 9 bases remaining between them. CDR1 and CDR2 (germline): GTSNPN, SVGIG (reference sequence). The CDR3 is 12 amino acids. In nucleotides, the CDR3 is TGTGCCTGGAGTCCAGGGTGGGAGACCCAGTACTTC. Its translation is CAWSPGWETQYF.

The CDR3 DNA sequence: TGTGCCAGCAGCCCCTCTCGGCGGGGGGGCACGAATGAGCAGTTCTTC. It specifies CASSPSRRGGTNEQFF. This chain uses TRBV7-8 with TRBJ2-1; 9 positions agree with TRBD2. The CDR3 contains 16 residues. J lost 7 bases, V lost 5 bases, and 12 bases had no gene match. CDR1 SGHVS and CDR2 FQNEAQ come from the germline V gene.

V gene TRBV5-1 combines with J gene TRBJ2-3; 7 bases map to TRBD1. In germline, CDR1 is SGHRS, CDR2 YFSETQ. The V and J ends lost 6 bases and 3 bases, in that order; junction bases with no gene match: 13. The CDR3 loop spans 16 amino acids. The CDR3 sequence: CASTRGQTRSTDTQYF. CDR3 sequence (DNA): TGCGCCAGCACAAGGGGACAGACCAGGAGTACAGATACGCAGTATTTT. The full variable domain, its missing parts supplied by reference TRBV5-1 and TRBJ2-3, is KAGVTQTPRYLIKTRGQQVTLSCSPISGHRSVSWYQQTPGQGLQFLFEYFSETQRNKGNFPGRFSGRQFSNSRSEMNVSTLELGDSALYLCASTRGQTRSTDTQYFGPGTRLTVL.

The J gene is TRBJ2-1, the V gene TRBV11-2; 15 bases line up with TRBD2. The CDR3 runs to 16 residues. With V trimmed by 5 bases and J by 10 bases, 9 bases remained unmatched. Germline-derived CDR1 and CDR2 are SGHAT and FQNNGV. The CDR3 sequence: CASSVGTSGRIMEQFF. The CDR3 DNA reads as TGTGCCAGCAGCGTCGGGACTAGCGGGAGGATAATGGAGCAGTTCTTC.

The chain couples TRBV7-9 to TRBJ2-1; TRBD2 is a possible D gene (5 bases). From germline, CDR1 is SEHNR and CDR2 FQNEAQ (reference sequence). The V and J ends lost 5 bases and 5 bases respectively, with 22 bases between them. This CDR3 has 17 residues. CDR3 amino acids: CASSPTRGVATHNEQFF. The CDR3 coding sequence is TGTGCCAGCAGCCCGACACGGGGAGTAGCGACCCACAATGAGCAGTTCTTC. The whole variable domain, remainder taken from reference TRBV7-9 and TRBJ2-1, is DTGVSQNPRHKITKRGQNVTFRCDPISEHNRLYWYRQTLGQGPEFLTYFQNEAQLEKSRLLSDRFSAERPKGSFSTLEIQRTEQGDSAMYLCASSPTRGVATHNEQFFGPGTRLTVL.

This rearrangement joins TRBV29-1 to TRBJ2-1; TRBD2 aligns across 13 bases. CDR1 is SQVTM, CDR2 ANQGSEA, per germline. After removal of 3 bases from V and 5 bases from J, the junction contained 1 base not matched to a gene. This CDR3 is built from 14 residues. In DNA form, the CDR3 reads TGCAGCGTTGACGGACTAGCGGGAGACAATGAGCAGTTCTTC. Protein: CSVDGLAGDNEQFF.

This clone was recorded a few times. CDR3 DNA: TGTGCCGCGGGGTCTGAGAGCACAGATACGCAGTATTTT. It is translated as CAAGSESTDTQYF. The V call is TRBV5-6, the J call TRBJ2-3, with D perhaps TRBD2 (6 bases). Trimming cost V 10 bases and J 0 bases, with 12 bases left between them. Germline loops: CDR1 SGHDT, CDR2 YYEEEE. The CDR3 loop spans 13 amino acids.

This clone was picked up one time. The V and J genes are TRBV2 and TRBJ2-7; D gene uncertain. The CDR3 has 18 residues. Per germline, CDR1 SNHLY and CDR2 FYNNEI. V lost 6 bases, J lost 0 bases, and 24 bases lay in between. The CDR3 bases are TGTGCCAGCAGAGTTCACCTGGGCAGCTTACAGAGCTCCTACGAGCAGTACTTC. Its protein product is CASRVHLGSLQSSYEQYF.

The chain's CDR3 is CASTKDRPGSNEKLFF. In nucleotides, the CDR3 is TGTGCCAGTACCAAAGACAGGCCGGGGAGTAATGAAAAACTGTTTTTT. The chain employs TRBV19 and TRBJ1-4, with a tentative D call TRBD1 (6 bases). The V and J ends lost 7 bases and 4 bases respectively, with 19 bases between them. Germline lookup yields CDR1 LNHDA and CDR2 SQIVND (reference sequence). The CDR3 has 16 amino acids. Based on the CDR3 plus reference TRBV19 and TRBJ1-4, the full variable domain is DGGITQSPKYLFRKEGQNVTLSCEQNLNHDAMYWYRQDPGQGLRLIYYSQIVNDFQKGDIAEGYSVSREKKESFPLTVTSAQKNPTAFYLCASTKDRPGSNEKLFFGSGTQLSVL.

In its sample, this clone was seen once. The rearrangement joins TRBV7-9 to TRBJ1-5; 9 bases line up with TRBD1. V shed 5 bases, J shed 7 bases, and the junction held 9 bases outside the gene matches. The CDR3 sequence is 15 residues long. CDR1 and CDR2 from the germline V gene are SEHNR and FQNEAQ (reference sequence). The CDR3 DNA sequence: TGTGCCAGCAGCCCCGGGGGACAGGGTGACCAGCCCCAGCATTTT. Its protein product is CASSPGGQGDQPQHF.

This clone was recorded a few times. The V gene is TRBV7-9, the J gene TRBJ1-6, with a tentative D call TRBD1 (5 bases). From germline, CDR1 is SEHNR and CDR2 FQNEAQ (reference sequence). Trimming pared 1 base from V and 8 bases from J, leaving 15 bases between. CDR3 length equals 16 residues. This CDR3 reads CASSLEGVRTDSPLHF. The CDR3 bases are TGTGCCAGCAGCTTAGAAGGGGTCCGGACGGATTCACCCCTCCACTTT. Full variable domain (rest looked up from reference TRBV7-9 and TRBJ1-6): DTGVSQNPRHKITKRGQNVTFRCDPISEHNRLYWYRQTLGQGPEFLTYFQNEAQLEKSRLLSDRFSAERPKGSFSTLEIQRTEQGDSAMYLCASSLEGVRTDSPLHFGNGTRLTVT.

This chain connects TRBV7-9 to TRBJ1-2, with D uncertain. The CDR3 runs 17 residues. CDR1 SEHNR and CDR2 FQNEAQ come from the germline V gene (reference sequence). V shed 4 bases and J shed 0 bases, with 18 bases lying between them. CDR3 in DNA: TGTGCCAGCAGCTACACGTACATTCGGGGAGCTAACTATGGCTACACCTTC. Protein: CASSYTYIRGANYGYTF. The whole variable domain, filled in from reference TRBV7-9 and TRBJ1-2, reads DTGVSQNPRHKITKRGQNVTFRCDPISEHNRLYWYRQTLGQGPEFLTYFQNEAQLEKSRLLSDRFSAERPKGSFSTLEIQRTEQGDSAMYLCASSYTYIRGANYGYTFGSGTRLTVV.

The chain links TRBV4-1 to TRBJ2-7, with 11 bases lining up with TRBD1. The V and J ends lost 2 bases and 3 bases, in that order; junction bases with no gene match: 18. Germline CDR1 MGHRA, CDR2 YSYEKL. This CDR3 spans 20 amino acids. The CDR3 region has the DNA TGCGCCAGCAGCCAAATTCTGCCGGGACAGGGGGTTTTAGGGAGCTACGAGCAGTACTTC. Translated, it gives CASSQILPGQGVLGSYEQYF.

This clone was recorded once. V usage is TRBV30 and J usage is TRBJ1-6; TRBD1 matches 11 bases. The CDR3 length is 14 residues. Germline V gives CDR1 GTSNPN, CDR2 SVGIG (reference sequence). V dropped 2 bases and J dropped 8; count of bases not matched to a gene: 2. The CDR3 here is CAWSLGQGDSPLHF. CDR3 coding DNA: TGTGCCTGGAGTTTGGGACAGGGGGATTCACCCCTCCACTTT. Variable domain in full (rest from reference TRBV30 and TRBJ1-6): SQTIHQWPATLVQPVGSPLSLECTVEGTSNPNLYWYRQAAGRGLQLLFYSVGIGQISSEVPQNLSASRPQDRQFILSSKKLLLSDSGFYLCAWSLGQGDSPLHFGNGTRLTVT.

The chain joins TRBV4-1 to TRBJ2-2; no firm D call. V was shortened by 3 bases and J by 3 bases, with 8 bases between the two germline ends. The CDR3 runs to 14 residues. Germline V CDR1 and CDR2: MGHRA, YSYEKL. CDR3 nucleotide sequence: TGCGCCAGCAGCCAGGGCCGGCACACCGGGGAGCTGTTTTTT. Protein: CASSQGRHTGELFF.

This chain connects TRBV10-3 to TRBJ1-1; TRBD1 aligns across 8 bases. This CDR3 is 14 amino acids long. Germline loops: CDR1 ENHRY, CDR2 SYGVKD. The ends lost 2 bases at V and 5 bases at J; junction bases unmatched: 4. CDR3 region: CAISETGQVTEAFF. CDR3 DNA sequence: TGTGCCATCAGTGAGACGGGACAGGTAACTGAAGCTTTCTTT.

The chain employs TRBV12-2 and TRBJ2-7; TRBD1, the D gene given by the table, was not confirmed from the DNA. TRBV12-2 is marked as a pseudogene. This CDR3 region has 15 residues. The CDR3, as DNA: TGTGCAAGTCGCCGGTTAAGGACAGGGTCGAAGGAGCAGTACTTC. Protein sequence: CASRRLRTGSKEQYF.

The V call is TRBV29-1, the J call TRBJ2-5; 7 bases line up with TRBD2. Losses at the gene ends were 7 bases for V and 7 bases for J; bases not matched to a gene: 12. Germline values: CDR1 SQVTM, CDR2 ANQGSEA. CDR3 size: 13 residues. The CDR3 spells CSGAGTIEGTQYF. Written as DNA, the CDR3 is TGCAGCGGTGCCGGGACTATCGAAGGGACCCAGTACTTC.

V is TRBV19 and J is TRBJ2-3, with 8 bases that match TRBD1. The CDR3 runs to 14 residues. Germline values: CDR1 LNHDA, CDR2 SQIVND (reference sequence). After removal of 6 bases from V and 1 base from J, the junction contained 3 bases not matched to a gene. The CDR3 here is CASRAGGGTDTQYF. The CDR3, as DNA: TGTGCCAGTAGAGCAGGGGGCGGCACAGATACGCAGTATTTT.

This chain connects TRBV6-1 to TRBJ2-3; D might be TRBD2 (6 bases). Trimming took 6 bases from V and 3 from J, leaving 10 bases between them. Per germline, CDR1 MNHNS and CDR2 SASEGT. The CDR3 consists of 13 residues. The CDR3 coding sequence is TGTGCCAGCAGGGTTAGCGGTACAGATACGCAGTATTTT. Protein: CASRVSGTDTQYF.